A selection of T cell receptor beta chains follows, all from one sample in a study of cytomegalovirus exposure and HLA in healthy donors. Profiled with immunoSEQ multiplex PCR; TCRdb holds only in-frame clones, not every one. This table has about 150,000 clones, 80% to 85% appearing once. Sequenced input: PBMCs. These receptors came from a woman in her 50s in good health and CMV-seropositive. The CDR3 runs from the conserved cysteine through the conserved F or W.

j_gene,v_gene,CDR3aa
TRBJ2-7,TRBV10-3,CAISPNPASGPTYEQYF
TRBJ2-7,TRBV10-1,CASSDIPGGLNF
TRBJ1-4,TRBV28,CASSLNTGQGDGEKLFF
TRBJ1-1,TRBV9,CASSTQPGSREAFF
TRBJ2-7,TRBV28,CASSLWGDPYEQYF
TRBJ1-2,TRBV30,CAWKGTGGFTDGYTF
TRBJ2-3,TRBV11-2,CASSRPGTSGRDTQYF
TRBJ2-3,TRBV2,CASRERALGGDTQYF
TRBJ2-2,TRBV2,CASNPSSTGELFF
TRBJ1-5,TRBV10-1,CASRHRTGRMGPQHF
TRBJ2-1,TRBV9,CASSVLAGGHNEQFF
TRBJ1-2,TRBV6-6,CASSRQGARGYTF
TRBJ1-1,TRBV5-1,CASSLSKQGSTEAFF
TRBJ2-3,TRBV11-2,CASTRAREEVDTQYF
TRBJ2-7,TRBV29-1,CSVVSQGYEQYF
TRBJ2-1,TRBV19,CASSGGGSYNEQFF
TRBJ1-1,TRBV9,CASLPVMNTEAFF
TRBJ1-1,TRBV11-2,CASSPGRGQISEAFF
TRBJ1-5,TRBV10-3,CAISDGTGDQPQHF
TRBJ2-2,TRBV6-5,CASSYFGLASTGELFF
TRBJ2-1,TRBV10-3,CAIRAGGGEQFF
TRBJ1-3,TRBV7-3,CASSLSGPGSGNTIYF
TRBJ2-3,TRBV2,CASLRTDTQYF
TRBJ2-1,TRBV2,CASRPQGNEQFF
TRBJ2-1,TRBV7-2,CASSPSGTSYNEQFF
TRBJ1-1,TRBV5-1,CASSLESGGHTEAFF
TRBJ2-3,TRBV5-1,CASSSEPGLSTDTQYF
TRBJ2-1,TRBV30,CAWSVTLIGVGEQFF
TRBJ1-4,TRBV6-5,CASSSPETNEKLFF
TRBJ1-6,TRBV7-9,CASSLGQGRVSPLHF
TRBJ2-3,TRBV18,CASSPPNAGGPYSQYF
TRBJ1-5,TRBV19,CASSDKRYQPQHF
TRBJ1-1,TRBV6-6,CASSTDRGSTEAFF
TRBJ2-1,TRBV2,CASGEVLPNNEQFF
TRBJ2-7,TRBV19,CASSFGRSYEQYF
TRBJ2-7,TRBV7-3,CASSLDGAAYEQYF
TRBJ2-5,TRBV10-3,CAISESRGARRETQYF
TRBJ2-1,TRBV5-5,CASSRDRADNEQFF
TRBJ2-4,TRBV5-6,CASSFNWLAKNIQYF
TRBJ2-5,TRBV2,CASSQNREETQYF
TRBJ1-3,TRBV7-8,CASSFAGAGNTIYF
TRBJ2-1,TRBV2,CASSEMVGGNTYNEQFF
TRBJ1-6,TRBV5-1,CASSLLGEDSPLHF
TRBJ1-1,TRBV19,CASRLFQDTEAFF
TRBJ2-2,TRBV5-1,CASSWGTGGTGELFF
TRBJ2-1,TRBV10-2,CASSEWRGSYNEQFF
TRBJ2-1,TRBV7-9,CASSLALAGDNEQFF
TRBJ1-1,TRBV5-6,CASSRGTVLSGRDTEAFF